A single sample gave rise to the 15 T cell receptor beta chains below, sequenced in a study of shared clonotypes between healthy human individuals. Generated by immunoSEQ multiplex PCR, the TCRdb table keeps only in-frame clones and is missing some. Of roughly 1,600,000 clones listed, around 98.5% were seen once; the top ten hold roughly 0.36%. Sequenced sample: naive CD4+ T cells sorted from blood. The sample's subset: CD45RA+ positively selected. The source of these receptors is a man aged 25-45 years in good health.

This chain connects TRBV7-2 to TRBJ2-7, with 9 positions matching TRBD1. Trimming removed 0 bases from V and 3 bases from J; junction bases left unmatched: 6. This CDR3 region has 16 residues. The germline CDR1 and CDR2 sequences are SGHTA and FQGNSA. This CDR3 is CASSLAGGQGRYEQYF. The CDR3 nucleotides are TGTGCCAGCAGCTTAGCGGGGGGACAGGGTCGCTACGAGCAGTACTTC.

The rearrangement joins TRBV9 to TRBJ2-1; TRBD2 might be the D (5 bases). The V gene's germline CDR1 is SGDLS and CDR2 YYNGEE. V lost 4 bases to trimming and J lost 0 bases, with 11 bases between them. This CDR3 spans 15 amino acids. CDR3 protein: CASSPGVISYNEQFF. CDR3 sequence (DNA): TGTGCCAGCAGCCCCGGGGTGATCTCCTACAATGAGCAGTTCTTC. The full variable domain, its missing parts supplied by reference TRBV9 and TRBJ2-1, is DSGVTQTPKHLITATGQRVTLRCSPRSGDLSVYWYQQSLDQGLQFLIQYYNGEERAKGNILERFSAQQFPDLHSELNLSSLELGDSALYFCASSPGVISYNEQFFGPGTRLTVL.

The chain couples TRBV28 to TRBJ2-1; 15 nucleotides match TRBD2. The CDR3 consists of 16 residues. The V gene end was trimmed by 5 bases and the J gene end by 7 bases; junction bases not matched to a gene: 6. Germline loops: CDR1 MDHEN, CDR2 SYDVKM. This chain's CDR3 is CASSAPGLAGGNEQFF. The CDR3 DNA reads as TGTGCCAGCAGTGCACCGGGACTAGCGGGAGGAAATGAGCAGTTCTTC.

The chain has TRBV5-4 and TRBJ2-1, with 7 bases fitting TRBD2. The CDR3 covers 16 residues. Trimming at V came to 3 bases and at J to 6 bases, leaving 12 bases not matched to a gene. Germline CDR1 and CDR2: SGHNT and YYREEE (reference sequence). Here the CDR3 reads CASSSEPGLKSNEQFF. The CDR3 nucleotides are TGTGCCAGCAGCTCCGAACCGGGACTAAAGAGCAATGAGCAGTTCTTC.

J is TRBJ2-7 and V is TRBV10-1; 8 bases agree with TRBD1. CDR3 size: 13 residues. With 6 bases clipped from V and 5 bases from J, the junction kept 6 bases outside the gene matches. From germline, CDR1 is WNHNN and CDR2 SYGVQD (reference sequence). CDR3 loop: CASSMTGVDEQYF. The CDR3 bases are TGCGCCAGCAGCATGACAGGGGTCGACGAGCAGTACTTC.

Notes on this clone: Other DNA sequences in this specimen translate into the identical CDR3. The rearrangement joins TRBV6-5 to TRBJ2-3; TRBD2 matches at 7 bases. CDR3 size: 14 residues. V lost 6 bases and J lost 0; bases outside the gene matches: 3. Germline V lookup: CDR1 MNHEY, CDR2 SVGAGI. The CDR3 DNA sequence: TGTGCCAGCAGAACTAGCGCTAGCACAGATACGCAGTATTTT. This sequence encodes CASRTSASTDTQYF.

Regarding this clone: The sample carries other DNA sequences with the same CDR3. V is TRBV20-1 and J is TRBJ2-1; no definite D call. Germline CDR1 reads DFQATT; CDR2 reads SNEGSKA (reference sequence). This CDR3 has 11 residues. The V end was cut by 5 bases, the J end by 4 bases, with 6 bases between. The CDR3 loop reads CSAGSYNEQFF. CDR3 DNA: TGCAGTGCTGGCTCATACAATGAGCAGTTCTTC.

This sequence joins TRBV11-1 and TRBJ2-7; TRBD2 agrees at 8 bases. This CDR3 has 16 residues. Germline lookup yields CDR1 SGHAT and CDR2 FQDESV (reference sequence). The ends lost 7 bases at V and 1 base at J; junction bases unmatched: 12. DNA of the CDR3: TGTGCCAGCAAGTCCAGCGGGAGAGGAGGGTCCTACGAGCAGTACTTC. Translating it yields CASKSSGRGGSYEQYF.

J is TRBJ1-5 and V is TRBV7-9, with D unresolved. The V end lost 5 bases, the J end lost 2 bases, and 10 bases lay between the germline ends. There are 14 residues in the CDR3. Germline V gene data show CDR1 as SEHNR and CDR2 as FQNEAQ (reference sequence). This chain's CDR3 is CASSTSEGNQPQHF. CDR3 DNA sequence: TGTGCCAGCAGCACCTCCGAGGGCAATCAGCCCCAGCATTTT.

V usage is TRBV10-3 and J usage is TRBJ1-5, with unresolved D. Germline loops: CDR1 ENHRY, CDR2 SYGVKD. V gave up 10 bases and J gave up 7 bases, with 14 bases separating them. This CDR3 comprises 12 residues. The CDR3 coding sequence is TGTGCCAACGCAGCGAGCGGACAGCCCCAGCATTTT. Translating gives CANAASGQPQHF.

The sample holds one count of this clone. This chain links TRBV2 with TRBJ1-4; 8 nucleotides agree with TRBD1. V shed 3 bases, J shed 5 bases, and the junction held 5 bases outside the gene matches. The CDR3 covers 15 residues. In germline, CDR1 is SNHLY, CDR2 FYNNEI. The CDR3 loop reads CASSEDRARNEKLFF. Here the CDR3 DNA reads TGTGCCAGCAGTGAGGACAGGGCCCGGAATGAAAAACTGTTTTTT.

The chain couples TRBV5-1 to TRBJ2-6; no reliable D call. Germline V CDR1 and CDR2: SGHRS, YFSETQ. V lost 0 bases, J lost 0 bases, and 10 bases lay in between. The CDR3 is 17 amino acids. The CDR3 loop is CASSLEPSRSGANVLTF. The CDR3, as DNA: TGCGCCAGCAGCTTGGAACCTAGTCGCTCTGGGGCCAACGTCCTGACTTTC.

The V call is TRBV7-9, the J call TRBJ2-7; D gene unclear. The CDR3 has 13 amino acids. Looked up from germline, CDR1 is SEHNR and CDR2 is FQNEAQ (reference sequence). V lost 2 bases and J lost 4, with 9 bases in between. CDR3 sequence reads: CASSLREEYEQYF. As DNA, the CDR3 is TGTGCCAGCAGCTTACGCGAGGAGTACGAGCAGTACTTC.

The J gene is TRBJ2-7, the V gene TRBV6-1; tentatively, D is TRBD1 (6 bases). Trimming removed 9 bases from V and 6 bases from J, with 15 bases in between. The CDR3 is 12 amino acids. Germline V gene data show CDR1 as MNHNS and CDR2 as SASEGT. The CDR3 sequence: CARNELGAEQYF. In DNA, the CDR3 is TGTGCCAGGAATGAACTGGGGGCCGAGCAGTACTTC.

The gene calls are TRBV19 and TRBJ2-7; 11 bases map to TRBD2. Germline V CDR1 and CDR2: LNHDA, SQIVND (reference sequence). The CDR3 loop spans 16 amino acids. The junction had 8 bases not matched to a gene; V was cut back by 3 bases and J by 4 bases. The CDR3 loop is CASSIDGTSGEYEQYF. DNA of the CDR3: TGTGCCAGTAGTATTGACGGGACTAGCGGAGAATACGAGCAGTACTTC.